This entry lists 13 T cell receptor beta chains sequenced from one sample in a study of T-cell memory formation after mild COVID-19. Via MiXCR, TCRdb re-called the 5' RACE reads, giving one row per CDR3 protein. The repertoire holds about 290,000 distinct CDR3 sequences, 18% seen once, with more than 20% in the top ten. The sequenced sample was PBMCs or a T cell subset sorted from them (not recorded which). The source is a man aged 18 to 29 who had mild COVID-19 (a few samples of this study predate the infection). Cell type and time point are not known.

This clonotype has ten or more counts. V and J are TRBV7-8 and TRBJ2-6; no firm D call. There are 17 residues in the CDR3. The germline V gene encodes CDR1 SGHVS and CDR2 FQNEAQ. Trimming took 2 bases from V and 0 from J, leaving 11 bases between them. DNA of the CDR3: TGTGCCAGCAGCTTACCCCGACGGTACTCTGGGGCCAACGTCCTGACTTTC. Its protein is CASSLPRRYSGANVLTF.

The chain uses TRBV28 and TRBJ1-5, with D hard to call. CDR3 size: 13 residues. The ends were cut back, 4 bases at V and 5 bases at J, with 9 bases in the middle. CDR1 and CDR2 from the germline V gene are MDHEN and SYDVKM. The CDR3 coding sequence is TGTGCCAGCAGTTCCGGGGTACATCAGCCCCAGCATTTT. This encodes CASSSGVHQPQHF. Drawing the rest from reference TRBV28 and TRBJ1-5, the complete variable domain is DVKVTQSSRYLVKRTGEKVFLECVQDMDHENMFWYRQDPGLGLRLIYFSYDVKMKEKGDIPEGYSVSREKKERFSLILESASTNQTSMYLCASSSGVHQPQHFGDGTRLSIL.

The chain couples TRBV4-1 to TRBJ1-5, with D maybe TRBD1 (6 bases). The CDR3 sequence is 16 residues long. The germline gives CDR1 MGHRA, CDR2 YSYEKL. Trimming stripped 4 bases from V and 3 bases from J, with 16 bases between. The CDR3 reads CASSPLVAGVNQPQHF. For the CDR3, the DNA is TGCGCCAGCAGCCCCCTGGTGGCAGGGGTCAATCAGCCCCAGCATTTT.

V and J are TRBV5-1 and TRBJ2-7; D remains ambiguous. V lost 5 bases and J lost 1, with 16 bases in between. This CDR3 is built from 15 residues. CDR1 and CDR2 from the germline V gene are SGHRS and YFSETQ. CDR3 coding DNA: TGCGCCAGCAGTTTCCAACCGGGCCATTCCTACGAGCAGTACTTC. Protein product: CASSFQPGHSYEQYF. Combining the CDR3 with reference TRBV5-1 and TRBJ2-7 gives the whole variable domain KAGVTQTPRYLIKTRGQQVTLSCSPISGHRSVSWYQQTPGQGLQFLFEYFSETQRNKGNFPGRFSGRQFSNSRSEMNVSTLELGDSALYLCASSFQPGHSYEQYFGPGTRLTVT.

The rearrangement uses TRBV6-1 and TRBJ2-7; weak D call: TRBD1 (5 bases). V was shortened by 2 bases and J by 3 bases, with 14 bases between the two germline ends. Germline-derived CDR1 and CDR2 are MNHNS and SASEGT. CDR3 length: 15 residues. The CDR3 here is CASSELPGNLYEQYV. The CDR3 DNA reads TGTGCCAGCAGTGAACTTCCAGGGAACCTCTACGAGCAGTACGTC.

In this sample, this clonotype turned up many times. The rearrangement joins TRBV7-2 to TRBJ1-4, with D tentatively TRBD1 (5 bases). The CDR3 sequence is 15 residues long. V shed 5 bases and J shed 8 bases, with 18 bases lying between them. Per the germline V gene, CDR1 is SGHTA and CDR2 is FQGNSA. Written as DNA, the CDR3 is TGTGCCAGCAGCCCCTCACAGGCTCGGGGGGAAAAACTGTTTTTT. This translates into CASSPSQARGEKLFF.

This clonotype was counted only a few times. The chain couples TRBV4-2 to TRBJ1-1; D not resolved. This CDR3 spans 16 amino acids. The germline V gene encodes CDR1 LGHNA and CDR2 YNFKEQ. Trimming took off 3 bases at V and 1 base at J, with 15 bases between the two ends. The CDR3 nucleotides are TGTGCCAGCAGCCAGGAGGCGTATTTTAAGAACACTGAAGCTTTCTTT. Translated, it gives CASSQEAYFKNTEAFF.

This clonotype was detected only a few times. The rearrangement joins TRBV5-1 to TRBJ1-5, with D possibly matching TRBD1 (6 bases). This CDR3 comprises 14 residues. Trimming stripped 3 bases from V and 5 bases from J, with 12 bases between. Germline assignment: CDR1 SGHRS and CDR2 YFSETQ. CDR3 region: CASSSGTQDQPQHF. DNA of the CDR3: TGCGCCAGCAGCTCCGGGACACAAGATCAGCCCCAGCATTTT.

In this sample, this clonotype turned up a few times. The V gene is TRBV12-3 or TRBV12-4, the J gene TRBJ2-3; the match to TRBD2 covers 10 bases. V was pared by 5 bases and J by 2 bases, with 7 bases of the junction left unmatched. This CDR3 spans 16 amino acids. The CDR3 DNA sequence: TGTGCCAGCAGTCGCCGGACTAGCGGATACACAGATACGCAGTATTTT. Translated: CASSRRTSGYTDTQYF.

The rearrangement links TRBV12-3 or TRBV12-4 to TRBJ2-7; 7 nucleotides match TRBD1. Trimming at V came to 6 bases and at J to 6 bases, leaving 8 bases not matched to a gene. This CDR3 has 13 amino acids. CDR3 in DNA: TGTGCCAGCAGGCCGGGACAGAGAGGCGAGCAGTACTTC. Amino acids: CASRPGQRGEQYF.

This clonotype came up a few times. V gene TRBV7-6 combines with J gene TRBJ1-5; D gene unclear. The V and J ends lost 7 bases and 2 bases respectively, with 12 bases between them. CDR3 length equals 14 residues. Germline loops: CDR1 SGHVS, CDR2 FNYEAQ. The CDR3 spells CASTPGAGNQPQHF. As DNA, the CDR3 is TGTGCCAGCACCCCCGGTGCTGGCAATCAGCCCCAGCATTTT.

This clonotype was seen only a few times. The J gene is TRBJ2-3, the V gene TRBV2; TRBD2 might be the D (6 bases). The CDR3 spans 15 residues. V was shortened by 5 bases and J by 0 bases, with 12 bases between the two germline ends. Germline values: CDR1 SNHLY, CDR2 FYNNEI. The CDR3 sequence: CASSWSGLSTDTQYF. The CDR3 nucleotides read TGTGCCAGCAGTTGGTCGGGACTCAGCACAGATACGCAGTATTTT. The full variable domain, with the rest looked up from reference TRBV2 and TRBJ2-3, is EPEVTQTPSHQVTQMGQEVILRCVPISNHLYFYWYRQILGQKVEFLVSFYNNEISEKSEIFDDQFSVERPDGSNFTLKIRSTKLEDSAMYFCASSWSGLSTDTQYFGPGTRLTVL.

The CDR3 region has the DNA TGCGCCAGCAGCTTGCAGACAGGAGAATGGGAGACCCAGTACTTC. This codes for CASSLQTGEWETQYF. This chain connects TRBV5-1 to TRBJ2-5, with D possibly being TRBD1 (6 bases). Germline CDR1 and CDR2: SGHRS and YFSETQ. Deletions cut 1 base from V and 5 bases from J, with 15 bases between. The CDR3 has 15 residues.